Listed here are 19 T cell receptor beta chains from one sample, sequenced in a study of cytomegalovirus exposure and HLA in healthy donors. Use of 60 Vbeta and 13 Jbeta primers characterized the PCR. TCRdb's table, derived via immunoSEQ multiplex PCR, lists solely in-frame clones and lacks some. This sample carries 99,000 or so clones, approximately 11% of them seen once, and the ten largest clones take approximately 15%. The sequenced material came from PBMCs. The source is a man aged 40-49 years in good health and CMV-seropositive.

This clone occurred a few times. The rearrangement joins TRBV6-1 to TRBJ2-5; the match to TRBD1 covers 7 bases. Per the germline V gene, CDR1 is MNHNS and CDR2 is SASEGT. V shed 8 bases and J 6 bases; nucleotides not matched to a gene: 15. There are 15 residues in the CDR3. The CDR3 spells CASFRDSNPGQTQYF. The CDR3 region has the DNA TGTGCCAGCTTCCGGGACAGCAACCCGGGGCAGACCCAGTACTTC.

V is TRBV21-1 and J is TRBJ2-3; no DNA check was done on the table's D call, TRBD2. TRBV21-1 is a known pseudogene. CDR3 size: 22 residues. The DNA for the CDR3 is TGTGCCAGCAAAATCAGGGGGGGGACACTAGCGGGCCCCGACCTTAGCACAGATACGCAGTATTTT. Amino acid sequence: CASKIRGGTLAGPDLSTDTQYF.

The V call is TRBV7-6, the J call TRBJ1-5, with D uncertain. The CDR3 runs 16 residues. Germline CDR1 SGHVS, CDR2 FNYEAQ. Between the trimmed V and J ends, which lost 0 bases and 2 bases, there was a span of 11 bases. CDR3 sequence: CASSLAPNQGNQPQHF. The CDR3 nucleotides are TGTGCCAGCAGCTTAGCGCCCAACCAGGGCAATCAGCCCCAGCATTTT.

J is TRBJ2-3 and V is TRBV27; 8 nucleotides align to TRBD2. J gave up 2 bases and V 4 bases, and 5 bases lay outside the gene matches. This CDR3 has 15 amino acids. CDR1 is MNHEY, CDR2 SMNVEV, per germline (reference sequence). CDR3 bases: TGTGCCAGCAGTTCCATAGCGGGATCCACAGATACGCAGTATTTT. Its translation is CASSSIAGSTDTQYF.

This clone appeared a few times. The V call is TRBV1, the J call TRBJ2-4; the tabulated D call, TRBD2, remains unverified against the DNA. TRBV1 is labeled a pseudogene. The CDR3 has 15 residues. CDR3 sequence (DNA): TGCACCAGCAGTATTAGCGGGGACTTGATGGACATTCAGTACTTC. Protein sequence: CTSSISGDLMDIQYF.

This clone showed up just a few times. The rearrangement links TRBV30 to TRBJ1-6; 8 bases align to TRBD1. Germline assignment: CDR1 GTSNPN and CDR2 SVGIG (reference sequence). Unmatched junction bases numbered 5, after V lost 0 bases and J lost 7 bases. The CDR3 has 15 amino acids. For the CDR3, the DNA is TGTGCCTGGAGTGTATGGCAGGGGGCGAATTCACCCCTCCACTTT. It codes for CAWSVWQGANSPLHF.

V gene TRBV4-1 combines with J gene TRBJ1-2; 7 nucleotides match TRBD1. CDR1 is MGHRA, CDR2 YSYEKL, per germline. The CDR3 totals 18 residues. Trimming took 2 bases from V and 1 from J; bases not matched to a gene: 13. The CDR3 region is CASSQTFPDREDNYGYTF. The CDR3 DNA is TGCGCCAGCAGCCAAACCTTTCCCGACAGGGAGGATAACTATGGCTACACCTTC.

The V call is TRBV30, the J call TRBJ1-1; D might be TRBD1 (6 bases). V lost 2 bases to trimming and J lost 4 bases, with 14 bases between them. Germline V gene sequence: CDR1 GTSNPN, CDR2 SVGIG (reference sequence). This CDR3 comprises 14 residues. CDR3 residues: CAWSPLTGGTEAFF. The CDR3, as DNA: TGTGCCTGGAGTCCCCTGACAGGTGGCACTGAAGCTTTCTTT.

The chain combines TRBV6-5 with TRBJ1-1; 7 bases fit TRBD1. The CDR3 covers 15 residues. CDR1 and CDR2 (germline): MNHEY, SVGAGI. V shed 0 bases and J 4 bases; nucleotides not matched to a gene: 5. The CDR3 bases are TGTGCCAGCAGTTACTCGACAGGGTGGAGCACTGAAGCTTTCTTT. It codes for CASSYSTGWSTEAFF.

This rearrangement joins TRBV7-2 to TRBJ1-1; D not resolved. Germline values: CDR1 SGHTA, CDR2 FQGNSA. The CDR3 is 12 residues long. Between the trimmed V and J ends, which lost 5 bases and 1 base, there was a span of 5 bases. As DNA, the CDR3 is TGTGCCAGCAGCCGGGGGAACACTGAAGCTTTCTTT. Amino acid sequence: CASSRGNTEAFF.

This clone was counted only a few times. V usage is TRBV29-1 and J usage is TRBJ2-2; 8 positions agree with TRBD1. CDR1 and CDR2 (germline): SQVTM, ANQGSEA. V was clipped by 5 bases and J by 0 bases; unmatched bases: 2. This CDR3 region has 14 residues. CDR3 sequence reads: CSVLDRANTGELFF. The CDR3, as DNA: TGCAGCGTTCTGGACAGGGCGAACACCGGGGAGCTGTTTTTT.

This clone occurred a few times. V usage is TRBV7-9 and J usage is TRBJ2-5; 9 bases are shared with TRBD1. The CDR3 is 15 residues long. Germline V gene sequence: CDR1 SEHNR, CDR2 FQNEAQ (reference sequence). The trim removed 6 bases at V and 4 bases at J, leaving 9 bases unmatched. The DNA of the CDR3 is TGTGCCAGCAGTTTGGGGACAGGGTTGTTAGAGACCCAGTACTTC. This translates into CASSLGTGLLETQYF.

There are a few counts of this clone. J is TRBJ2-7 and V is TRBV5-6; 7 nucleotides line up with TRBD2. V was pared by 4 bases and J by 6 bases, with 7 bases of the junction left unmatched. Germline V gives CDR1 SGHDT, CDR2 YYEEEE. The CDR3 has 13 residues. In DNA, the CDR3 is TGTGCCAGCAGCCAACTAGCGCTCGGCGAGCAGTACTTC. This codes for CASSQLALGEQYF.

This clone appeared a few times. The rearrangement joins TRBV13 to TRBJ2-5; the match to TRBD2 covers 11 bases. Germline loops: CDR1 PRHDT, CDR2 FYEKMQ (reference sequence). The trim removed 5 bases at V and 2 bases at J, leaving 4 bases unmatched. This CDR3 is built from 15 residues. CDR3 region: CASSRRTSGQETQYF. The CDR3 nucleotides are TGTGCCAGCAGCCGCCGGACTAGCGGGCAAGAGACCCAGTACTTC.

This clone was picked up a small number of times. The same CDR3 arises from other DNA sequences in this sample as well. V is TRBV19 and J is TRBJ1-5; no reliable D call. CDR1 is LNHDA and CDR2 is SQIVND in the germline V gene (reference sequence). The ends were cut back, 4 bases at V and 4 bases at J, with 17 bases in the middle. This CDR3 spans 16 amino acids. CDR3 loop: CASSTSATGWNQPQHF. CDR3 DNA: TGTGCCAGTAGTACATCAGCGACGGGGTGGAATCAGCCCCAGCATTTT.

This clone was seen more than once but under ten times. This sequence joins TRBV5-1 and TRBJ2-7; 8 nucleotides agree with TRBD1. This CDR3 spans 14 amino acids. Germline-derived CDR1 and CDR2 are SGHRS and YFSETQ. J gave up 4 bases and V 5 bases, and 8 bases lay outside the gene matches. In nucleotides, the CDR3 is TGCGCCAGCAGTTCCGGGACAGGTCGTTACGAGCAGTACTTC. Translation: CASSSGTGRYEQYF.

This clone was counted a single time. V and J are TRBV5-1 and TRBJ2-1; D might be TRBD2 (6 bases). CDR3 length: 15 residues. Trimming removed 3 bases at V and 2 bases at J, with 12 bases between. CDR1 and CDR2 from the germline V gene are SGHRS and YFSETQ. The CDR3 bases are TGCGCCAGCAGCTCCGGGAGATTCCCCTACAATGAGCAGTTCTTC. It codes for CASSSGRFPYNEQFF.

This clone was observed many times. The J gene is TRBJ1-4, the V gene TRBV28; TRBD1 matches at 9 bases. Germline assignment: CDR1 MDHEN and CDR2 SYDVKM. This CDR3 is 14 amino acids long. The J segment lost 8 bases and the V segment lost 6 bases, leaving 7 bases of the junction unmatched. The CDR3 sequence is CASSKGQGREKLFF. DNA for the CDR3: TGTGCCAGCAGCAAGGGACAGGGAAGAGAAAAACTGTTTTTT.

The chain joins TRBV4-1 to TRBJ2-5, with 13 bases aligning to TRBD2. Trimming cost V 4 bases and J 5 bases; bases outside gene matches: 7. Germline lookup yields CDR1 MGHRA and CDR2 YSYEKL. This CDR3 region has 16 residues. The CDR3 DNA reads as TGCGCCAGCAGCCCCGGACTAGCGGGAGTACGTGAGACCCAGTACTTC. The encoded protein is CASSPGLAGVRETQYF.